This is a list of T cell receptor beta chains from one sample in a study of blood T cell repertoires in COVID-19. Assay used: immunoSEQ multiplex PCR; TCRdb lists only in-frame clones, some missing. The table has 200,000 to 250,000 clones, 80% to 90% seen once. Sequences were obtained from peripheral blood. The receptors derive from a man aged 25-45 years with COVID-19, enrolled during active disease. The CDR3 runs from the conserved cysteine through the conserved F or W. The D gene is left open where the match is weak. Size tells how often a clone was seen (once, few, many) or the class of an expanded clone, and some rows leave it out.

DNA: TGTGCCAGCAGCCGCTTCTCTTCCCTAGCGGGGGGCACCGGGGAGCTGTTTTTT
CDR3: CASSRFSSLAGGTGELFF
size: -
D: TRBD2
J: TRBJ2-2
V: TRBV3-1/TRBV3-2

DNA: TGTGCCAGCAGCCTCGGACAGGGGGCGTTGAACACTGAAGCTTTCTTT
CDR3: CASSLGQGALNTEAFF
size: -
D: TRBD1
J: TRBJ1-1
V: TRBV6-6

DNA: TGTGCCAGCAGTTATCCCGGCCAGGGCGCAGACGAGCAGTACTTC
CDR3: CASSYPGQGADEQYF
size: -
D: -
J: TRBJ2-7
V: TRBV6-5

DNA: TGTGCCAGCAGCGTAACCCGGGACAGGGGGCTTTTATCAGATACGCAGTATTTT
CDR3: CASSVTRDRGLLSDTQYF
size: -
D: TRBD1
J: TRBJ2-3
V: TRBV9

DNA: TGTGCCACCAGTCGACTAGCGGGAGGGAACGGGGAGCTGTTTTTT
CDR3: CATSRLAGGNGELFF
size: once
D: TRBD2
J: TRBJ2-2
V: TRBV24-1

DNA: TGTGCCAGTAGTATAGATATGGAGGGGACAGGGCTATTCTTT
CDR3: CASSIDMEGTGLFF
size: -
D: TRBD1
J: TRBJ1-1
V: TRBV19

DNA: TGTGCCAGCAGTTTAGAGGGAAATGGAAATCAGCCCCAGCATTTT
CDR3: CASSLEGNGNQPQHF
size: few
D: -
J: TRBJ1-5
V: TRBV28

DNA: TGTGCCAGCATCTTGAGCACTGAAGCTTTCTTT
CDR3: CASILSTEAFF
size: -
D: -
J: TRBJ1-1
V: TRBV28

DNA: TGTGCCAGCAGCCAAAGAAGGGGCAGCGGGGACACCATATATTTT
CDR3: CASSQRRGSGDTIYF
size: -
D: -
J: TRBJ1-3
V: TRBV3-1/TRBV3-2

DNA: TGTGCCAGCAGCTCCCAGCGGGGAGGCTACGAGCAGTACTTC
CDR3: CASSSQRGGYEQYF
size: once
D: TRBD2
J: TRBJ2-7
V: TRBV7-2

DNA: TGTGCCAGCAGCCACCGGACTAGCGTGAATGAGCAGTTCTTC
CDR3: CASSHRTSVNEQFF
size: -
D: TRBD2
J: TRBJ2-1
V: TRBV3-1/TRBV3-2

DNA: TGTGCCAGCAGTTCCTGGACTAGCGGGATCCGGGAGCTGTTTTTT
CDR3: CASSSWTSGIRELFF
size: -
D: TRBD2
J: TRBJ2-2
V: TRBV28

DNA: TGTGCCAGCAGAACGACGAGGATGGGGCTGAGCAATCAGCCCCAGCATTTT
CDR3: CASRTTRMGLSNQPQHF
size: -
D: -
J: TRBJ1-5
V: TRBV28

DNA: TGTGCCAGCAGTCTCCCTCAGACAGGATATGGCTACACCTTC
CDR3: CASSLPQTGYGYTF
size: -
D: -
J: TRBJ1-2
V: TRBV6-2/TRBV6-3

DNA: TGTGCCAGCAGCCCCGACAGGAGTCGCGGCTACACCTTC
CDR3: CASSPDRSRGYTF
size: -
D: -
J: TRBJ1-2
V: TRBV7-3

DNA: TGTGCCAGCGCCGGGGTAAGCACTGAAGCTTTCTTT
CDR3: CASAGVSTEAFF
size: -
D: -
J: TRBJ1-1
V: TRBV5-5

DNA: TGCGCCAGCAGCCTCACAGGGGCCACTGAAGCTTTCTTT
CDR3: CASSLTGATEAFF
size: -
D: TRBD1
J: TRBJ1-1
V: TRBV5-1

DNA: TGTGCCAGCAGCCTCGGCCGCAGGGAACTTGAAGCTTTCTTT
CDR3: CASSLGRRELEAFF
size: -
D: -
J: TRBJ1-1
V: TRBV13

DNA: TGTGCCAGCAGTTACTCCGATCGACAGTATAGCAATCAGCCCCAGCATTTT
CDR3: CASSYSDRQYSNQPQHF
size: -
D: -
J: TRBJ1-5
V: TRBV6-2/TRBV6-3

DNA: TGTGCCAGTAGTATAACCAGGGCCGGCTCTGGGGCCAACGTCCTGACTTTC
CDR3: CASSITRAGSGANVLTF
size: -
D: -
J: TRBJ2-6
V: TRBV19

DNA: TGTGCCAGCTCCCCCGGGACAGGGTTCAACGAGCAGTACTTC
CDR3: CASSPGTGFNEQYF
size: -
D: TRBD1
J: TRBJ2-7
V: TRBV18

DNA: TGTGCCAGCAGTGAACGGACAGGGGATGGCTACACCTTC
CDR3: CASSERTGDGYTF
size: -
D: TRBD1
J: TRBJ1-2
V: TRBV6-1

DNA: TGTGCCAGCAGTTATAGCCCCGGCACAGATACGCAGTATTTT
CDR3: CASSYSPGTDTQYF
size: -
D: -
J: TRBJ2-3
V: TRBV6-5

DNA: TGCAGCGTTGACCGGCAGGGGAATGGCTACACCTTC
CDR3: CSVDRQGNGYTF
size: -
D: -
J: TRBJ1-2
V: TRBV29-1

DNA: TGTGCCAGCAGCCGCATAGGACAGACCTCTGGAAACACCATATATTTT
CDR3: CASSRIGQTSGNTIYF
size: -
D: -
J: TRBJ1-3
V: TRBV3-1/TRBV3-2

DNA: TGTGCCAGCAGCTTTCAGGGGGCCGGGGGCACAGATACGCAGTATTTT
CDR3: CASSFQGAGGTDTQYF
size: -
D: TRBD1
J: TRBJ2-3
V: TRBV11-3

DNA: TGTGCCAGTAGTAACCCGACAGGGTTAAATGAGCAGTTCTTC
CDR3: CASSNPTGLNEQFF
size: -
D: TRBD1
J: TRBJ2-1
V: TRBV19

DNA: TGTGCCAGCAGTGAGTTTCGAGGCCTGAACACTGAAGCTTTCTTT
CDR3: CASSEFRGLNTEAFF
size: once
D: -
J: TRBJ1-1
V: TRBV27

DNA: TGTGCCAGCAGTTACCCCGGTTTAGCGGGAGGGCCTGGGTCCTACAATGAGCAGTTCTTC
CDR3: CASSYPGLAGGPGSYNEQFF
size: -
D: TRBD2
J: TRBJ2-1
V: TRBV6-2/TRBV6-3

DNA: TGTGCCAGCAGCTTGCTAGGTTCAGAGAGTACGCAGTATTTT
CDR3: CASSLLGSESTQYF
size: -
D: -
J: TRBJ2-3
V: TRBV7-2

DNA: TGTGCCAGCAGCTCGCGGGAGGCTACCGGGGAGCTGTTTTTT
CDR3: CASSSREATGELFF
size: -
D: TRBD2
J: TRBJ2-2
V: TRBV7-7

DNA: TGTGCCACCAGTGATTTAGAGGGCTCGGAGGGCTACACCTTC
CDR3: CATSDLEGSEGYTF
size: -
D: -
J: TRBJ1-2
V: TRBV24-1

DNA: TGTGCCAGCAGCCAAGCGGTAGCGGCGTATACGCAGTATTTT
CDR3: CASSQAVAAYTQYF
size: -
D: -
J: TRBJ2-3
V: TRBV3-1/TRBV3-2

DNA: TGTGCCAGCAGCGGATGGACAGGGGCAAACACCGGGGAGCTGTTTTTT
CDR3: CASSGWTGANTGELFF
size: -
D: TRBD1
J: TRBJ2-2
V: TRBV5-4

DNA: TGCGCCAGCAACCAGGGGGCGACAGATACGCAGTATTTT
CDR3: CASNQGATDTQYF
size: -
D: TRBD1
J: TRBJ2-3
V: TRBV5-1

DNA: TGTGCCAGTAGTCGACAGGGATTCTCCTACGAGCAGTACTTC
CDR3: CASSRQGFSYEQYF
size: -
D: TRBD1
J: TRBJ2-7
V: TRBV19

DNA: TGTGCCAGCAGTGACCGGGACAGCTCCTACAATGAGCAGTTCTTC
CDR3: CASSDRDSSYNEQFF
size: -
D: TRBD1
J: TRBJ2-1
V: TRBV27

DNA: TGTGCCAGTAGTATAGTAAAGGGGGATCAGCCCCAGCATTTT
CDR3: CASSIVKGDQPQHF
size: -
D: -
J: TRBJ1-5
V: TRBV19

DNA: TGTGCCAGTAGTATAGGAGACAGACGCTATGGCTACACCTTC
CDR3: CASSIGDRRYGYTF
size: -
D: -
J: TRBJ1-2
V: TRBV19

DNA: TGTGCCAGCAGCCCTTGGGGGGACCTCTCCTACGAGCAGTACTTC
CDR3: CASSPWGDLSYEQYF
size: -
D: -
J: TRBJ2-7
V: TRBV5-4

DNA: TGTGCCAGCAGCCCCCAGGGTTTCACTGAAGCTTTCTTT
CDR3: CASSPQGFTEAFF
size: -
D: -
J: TRBJ1-1
V: TRBV7-9

DNA: TGTGCCAGCAGCCAAGAGGCACGCATGATTTCCTACGAGCAGTACTTC
CDR3: CASSQEARMISYEQYF
size: -
D: -
J: TRBJ2-7
V: TRBV14

DNA: TGTGCCAGCAGCCCACGCTTTGGCAACGCGCCCCAGCATTTT
CDR3: CASSPRFGNAPQHF
size: -
D: -
J: TRBJ1-5
V: TRBV7-7

DNA: TGTGCCAGCAGCTTACAGGGGGAGCTGTTTTTT
CDR3: CASSLQGELFF
size: -
D: -
J: TRBJ2-2
V: TRBV7-2

DNA: TGTGCCAGCAGTGAGTTAGGGACAGGGAACGGCTACACCTTC
CDR3: CASSELGTGNGYTF
size: -
D: TRBD1
J: TRBJ1-2
V: TRBV6-1

DNA: TGCAGCGTTCCTCGGGAGGGGGACTATGGCTACACCTTC
CDR3: CSVPREGDYGYTF
size: -
D: -
J: TRBJ1-2
V: TRBV29-1

DNA: TGTGCCAGCAGCCCCGGGACAGGGCTCTACGAGCAGTACTTC
CDR3: CASSPGTGLYEQYF
size: -
D: TRBD1
J: TRBJ2-7
V: TRBV5-6

DNA: TGCGCCAGCAGCCCCACAGGGGTAGGTCAGCCCCAGCATTTT
CDR3: CASSPTGVGQPQHF
size: -
D: TRBD1
J: TRBJ1-5
V: TRBV4-1

DNA: TGTGCCAGCAGCGTTGGGGGGGCGAATCAGCCCCAGCATTTT
CDR3: CASSVGGANQPQHF
size: -
D: -
J: TRBJ1-5
V: TRBV9

DNA: TGCGCCAGCAGCTTGGACCGGGACTTCGGAGGCTACACCTTC
CDR3: CASSLDRDFGGYTF
size: -
D: -
J: TRBJ1-2
V: TRBV5-1

DNA: TGTGCCAGCAGCTTATCGAATTCACCCCTCCACTTT
CDR3: CASSLSNSPLHF
size: once
D: -
J: TRBJ1-6
V: TRBV7-2

DNA: TGCGCCAGCAGCTTGCAAACAGGAACTAATGAAAAACTGTTTTTT
CDR3: CASSLQTGTNEKLFF
size: -
D: -
J: TRBJ1-4
V: TRBV5-1

DNA: TGTGCCAGCAGTGAGCAGTACAATGAGCAGTTCTTC
CDR3: CASSEQYNEQFF
size: -
D: -
J: TRBJ2-1
V: TRBV2

DNA: TGTGCCAGCAGCGTTCTCAGGGGCGCAGGGAACACTGAAGCTTTCTTT
CDR3: CASSVLRGAGNTEAFF
size: -
D: -
J: TRBJ1-1
V: TRBV7-2

DNA: TGTGCCAGCAGCTTGAAAGGGGGATGGAACACTGAAGCTTTCTTT
CDR3: CASSLKGGWNTEAFF
size: -
D: -
J: TRBJ1-1
V: TRBV5-5